The 24 T cell receptor beta chains presented below share a single source sample, sequenced in a study of blood T cell repertoires in COVID-19. The assay was immunoSEQ multiplex PCR, and TCRdb's table has in-frame clones only and misses some. The repertoire consists of around 230,000 clones, with 88% occurring once and the leading ten covering 2% to 2.5%. Sample: PBMCs or T cells enriched from blood (not recorded which). All receptors come from a woman in her thirties or forties with acute COVID-19.

V gene TRBV2 combines with J gene TRBJ2-7; possible D gene TRBD1, 6 bases. Trimming stripped 6 bases from V and 3 bases from J, with 12 bases between. Germline V CDR1 and CDR2: SNHLY, FYNNEI. The CDR3 is 13 residues long. The CDR3 DNA follows: TGTGCCAGCAGCCCCGGGACAAACTACGAGCAGTACTTC. It specifies CASSPGTNYEQYF.

The chain uses TRBV24-1 and TRBJ2-5; D is perhaps TRBD2 (7 bases). V gave up 9 bases and J gave up 1 base, with 14 bases separating them. Germline CDR1 is KGHDR and CDR2 is SFDVKD. This CDR3 has 14 residues. CDR3 nucleotides: TGTGCCACCGGGGGGGGCGGGGTCCAAGAGACCCAGTACTTC. Translation gives CATGGGGVQETQYF.

This rearrangement joins TRBV7-8 to TRBJ1-5; D is unresolved. Trimming removed 1 base at V and 4 bases at J, with 14 bases between. CDR3 size: 16 residues. Germline V lookup: CDR1 SGHVS, CDR2 FQNEAQ. The CDR3: CASSLEGGMRNQPQHF. The CDR3 region has the DNA TGTGCCAGCAGCTTAGAGGGAGGCATGCGTAATCAGCCCCAGCATTTT.

The chain links TRBV4-3 to TRBJ2-7; 10 bases are a match to TRBD1. CDR3 length equals 18 residues. The J segment lost 0 bases and the V segment lost 0 bases, leaving 8 bases of the junction unmatched. Germline V gene lookup returns CDR1 LGHNA and CDR2 YSLEER. CDR3: CASSQDPPGQGSSYEQYF. The DNA of the CDR3 is TGCGCCAGCAGCCAAGATCCTCCGGGACAGGGGAGCTCCTACGAGCAGTACTTC.

The rearrangement links TRBV7-2 to TRBJ2-2, with 8 nucleotides matching TRBD1. The CDR3 runs to 16 residues. Germline-derived CDR1 and CDR2 are SGHTA and FQGNSA. Trimming removed 5 bases from V and 4 bases from J; junction bases left unmatched: 9. CDR3 nucleotide sequence: TGTGCCAGCAGCCCAGACAGGGGATTACTCACCGGGGAGCTGTTTTTT. Translating gives CASSPDRGLLTGELFF.

The genes are TRBV9 and TRBJ1-2; tentative D call: TRBD1 (5 bases). This CDR3 has 16 amino acids. Trimming removed 3 bases from V and 0 bases from J, with 15 bases in between. The germline gives CDR1 SGDLS, CDR2 YYNGEE. The CDR3 DNA sequence: TGTGCCAGCAGCGAACTGGGGGGTATTGCTAACTATGGCTACACCTTC. It yields the protein CASSELGGIANYGYTF.

This clone was seen a few times. The genes are TRBV6-2 or TRBV6-3 and TRBJ2-7; D gene uncertain. The CDR3 runs 12 residues. V was shortened by 2 bases and J by 4 bases, with 6 bases between the two germline ends. Germline V gives CDR1 MNHEY, CDR2 SVGEGT. The CDR3 sequence: CASSYQQYEQYF. CDR3 in DNA: TGTGCCAGCAGTTACCAACAGTACGAGCAGTACTTC.

This clone turned up a few times. This rearrangement joins TRBV6-5 to TRBJ2-3, with 7 bases aligning to TRBD1. This CDR3 spans 15 amino acids. V lost 6 bases and J lost 1; bases outside the gene matches: 7. CDR1 MNHEY and CDR2 SVGAGI come from the germline V gene. The CDR3 DNA is TGTGCCAGCAGCAGCCGGGACAGCCGCACAGATACGCAGTATTTT. It encodes CASSSRDSRTDTQYF.

The rearrangement uses TRBV30 and TRBJ1-2; D is perhaps TRBD1 (5 bases). Trimming cost V 4 bases and J 4 bases, with 16 bases left between them. The germline V gene has CDR1 GTSNPN and CDR2 SVGIG (reference sequence). CDR3 length equals 14 residues. For the CDR3, the DNA is TGTGCCTGGACCCTTAGACAGTCGCCCTATGGCTACACCTTC. Its translation is CAWTLRQSPYGYTF. Based on the CDR3 plus reference TRBV30 and TRBJ1-2, the full variable domain is SQTIHQWPATLVQPVGSPLSLECTVEGTSNPNLYWYRQAAGRGLQLLFYSVGIGQISSEVPQNLSASRPQDRQFILSSKKLLLSDSGFYLCAWTLRQSPYGYTFGSGTRLTVV.

The genes are TRBV3-1 (or the pseudogene TRBV3-2) and TRBJ1-6, with unresolved D. The CDR3 consists of 14 residues. Trimming shortened V by 3 bases and J by 7 bases, and 10 bases separated the two germline ends. In germline, CDR1 is LGHDT, CDR2 YNNKEL (reference sequence). The CDR3 bases are TGTGCCAGCAGCCAGTTCCCGGGGAATTCACCCCTCCACTTT. This translates into CASSQFPGNSPLHF.

This chain uses TRBV28 with TRBJ2-7; D gene uncertain. From germline, CDR1 is MDHEN and CDR2 SYDVKM. V was clipped by 4 bases and J by 4 bases, with 5 bases between them. The CDR3 has 11 amino acids. CDR3 coding DNA: TGTGCCAGCAGTTCCTCTTACGAGCAGTACTTC. It yields the protein CASSSSYEQYF.

J is TRBJ2-2 and V is TRBV12-3 or TRBV12-4, with D unclear. The CDR3 sequence is 12 residues long. V lost 7 bases and J 8 bases, leaving 11 bases between the germline ends. Here the CDR3 reads CASTLDFGELFF. CDR3 nucleotides: TGTGCCAGCACCCTCGACTTTGGGGAGCTGTTTTTT.

The chain uses TRBV27 and TRBJ1-2; 9 nucleotides line up with TRBD1. V gave up 5 bases and J gave up 2 bases; unmatched junction bases: 6. This CDR3 region has 15 residues. Germline lookup yields CDR1 MNHEY and CDR2 SMNVEV (reference sequence). CDR3 in amino acids: CASSMSGTGNYGYTF. Written as DNA, the CDR3 is TGTGCCAGCAGTATGTCCGGGACAGGGAACTATGGCTACACCTTC.

The chain carries TRBV7-2 and TRBJ2-1; D possibly corresponds to TRBD1 (5 bases). Germline values: CDR1 SGHTA, CDR2 FQGNSA. This CDR3 region has 14 residues. The ends were cut back, 5 bases at V and 9 bases at J, with 17 bases in the middle. CDR3 sequence reads: CASSEWAGLTEQFF. DNA of the CDR3: TGTGCCAGCAGCGAATGGGCAGGGCTTACTGAGCAGTTCTTC.

The chain employs TRBV6-5 and TRBJ1-1; 8 bases line up with TRBD1. After removal of 3 bases from V and 6 bases from J, the junction contained 3 bases not matched to a gene. The CDR3 spans 13 residues. CDR1 MNHEY and CDR2 SVGAGI come from the germline V gene. CDR3 amino acids: CASSYLQGAEAFF. CDR3 in DNA: TGTGCCAGCAGTTATTTACAGGGGGCTGAAGCTTTCTTT.

The chain joins TRBV12-3 or TRBV12-4 to TRBJ2-5; tentative D call: TRBD1 (6 bases). CDR3 length equals 13 residues. V was pared by 5 bases and J by 4 bases, with 11 bases between. Written as DNA, the CDR3 is TGTGCCAGCAGTAACAGGGTAGGAGAGACCCAGTACTTC. As protein: CASSNRVGETQYF.

This clone was counted only a few times. V usage is TRBV3-1 (or the pseudogene TRBV3-2) and J usage is TRBJ2-3; TRBD2 matches 14 bases. The CDR3 runs to 18 residues. V lost 1 base and J lost 11; bases outside the gene matches: 14. The germline CDR1 and CDR2 sequences are LGHDT and YNNKEL (reference sequence). The CDR3 region has the DNA TGTGCCAGCAGCCAAGTTACCGAGGGACTAGCGGGAGAGGGGAAGCAGTATTTT. Its protein product is CASSQVTEGLAGEGKQYF.

This chain links TRBV9 with TRBJ1-1, with 7 bases lining up with TRBD1. The CDR3 totals 15 residues. Trimming cost V 2 bases and J 10 bases; bases outside gene matches: 14. Per the germline V gene, CDR1 is SGDLS and CDR2 is YYNGEE. CDR3 bases: TGTGCCAGCAGCGTGTTTGGAGGGGGCCCGGGCGGAGCTTTCTTT. Its protein is CASSVFGGGPGGAFF.

This chain joins TRBV11-2 and TRBJ2-2, with no clear D. The CDR3 is made up of 13 amino acids. Trimming shortened V by 4 bases and J by 6 bases, and 9 bases separated the two germline ends. Germline-derived CDR1 and CDR2 are SGHAT and FQNNGV. CDR3 residues: CASSSSASGELFF. DNA for the CDR3: TGTGCCAGCAGCTCCTCCGCGTCCGGGGAGCTGTTTTTT.

The V call is TRBV7-9, the J call TRBJ1-5; 9 nucleotides align to TRBD1. V was pared by 0 bases and J by 5 bases, with 2 bases of the junction left unmatched. CDR3 length equals 15 residues. Per the germline V gene, CDR1 is SEHNR and CDR2 is FQNEAQ (reference sequence). The CDR3 protein is CASSLARTGDQPQHF. CDR3 in DNA: TGTGCCAGCAGCTTAGCCCGGACAGGGGATCAGCCCCAGCATTTT.

This clone appeared a few times. In DNA, the CDR3 is TGTGCCAGCAGCTGGGGACAGACGTACCAAGAGACCCAGTACTTC. Protein product: CASSWGQTYQETQYF. The chain employs TRBV6-2 or TRBV6-3 and TRBJ2-5, with 7 bases matching TRBD1. CDR1 MNHEY and CDR2 SVGEGT come from the germline V gene. The CDR3 contains 15 residues. Trimming removed 6 bases from V and 0 bases from J; junction bases left unmatched: 7.

The chain links TRBV9 to TRBJ2-1; 9 positions agree with TRBD1. V gave up 2 bases and J gave up 7 bases; unmatched junction bases: 13. This CDR3 has 17 residues. Germline assignment: CDR1 SGDLS and CDR2 YYNGEE. For the CDR3, the DNA is TGTGCCAGCAGCGTTGACTCGGGACAGGGAATACTAAATGAGCAGTTCTTC. This codes for CASSVDSGQGILNEQFF.

The genes are TRBV3-1 (or the pseudogene TRBV3-2) and TRBJ1-5, with TRBD1 matching 11 bases. With V trimmed by 6 bases and J by 6 bases, 19 bases remained unmatched. The CDR3 has 19 residues. Germline CDR1 reads LGHDT; CDR2 reads YNNKEL (reference sequence). The CDR3 loop is CASSPKQNPGTGGGQPQHF. CDR3 nucleotide sequence: TGTGCCAGCAGTCCGAAACAAAATCCCGGGACAGGGGGGGGTCAGCCCCAGCATTTT.

V usage is TRBV19 and J usage is TRBJ1-6; weak D call: TRBD1 (6 bases). The germline V gene encodes CDR1 LNHDA and CDR2 SQIVND (reference sequence). The CDR3 is 15 residues long. Trimming took 5 bases from V and 9 from J, leaving 17 bases between them. The CDR3 sequence is CASSSLGAGASPLHF. The CDR3 nucleotides are TGTGCCAGTAGTTCCCTGGGGGCAGGGGCTTCACCCCTCCACTTT.